The sequence of this T cell receptor beta chain was determined in a study of Ad26.COV2.S vaccination and SARS-CoV-2 variants. Study in general: Recipients of Ad26.COV2.S got it intramuscularly, once or twice 56 days apart. Study-level findings and limits: Substantial breadth was reported for post-vaccination spike-specific CD8+ and CD4+ T cells. It was vaccine recipients, not placebo recipients, who had the higher spike-specific TCR breadth.

Some clones are missing from TCRdb's copy, which holds only in-frame ones; the method was immunoSEQ multiplex PCR. The sample holds 200,000 to 300,000 clones, more than 75% seen once. This CDR3 region has 14 residues. Trimming shortened V by 0 bases and J by 4 bases, and 9 bases separated the two germline ends. The germline gives CDR1 LGHNA, CDR2 YSLEER. Treatment reported: 15 to 20 received Ad26.COV2.S at low or high dose, single or two shots; about 5 received placebo; per-sample allocation not given. Sample collection was performed on day 63 after the first vaccine or placebo injection. Wuhan-strain SARS-CoV-2 spike was expressed by the Ad26 vector that made up the vaccine. Concerning this clone itself: The antigen remains undetermined.

This receptor was obtained from a person aged 18-60 years who received the Ad26.COV2.S COVID-19 vaccine or a placebo. The rearrangement uses TRBV4-3 and TRBJ2-5; D is unclear. Here the sequenced sample was peripheral blood, taken in a trial of Ad26.COV2.S vaccine versus placebo. This chain's CDR3 is CASSQDLSRETQYF. CDR3 in DNA: TGCGCCAGCAGCCAAGATCTATCCCGAGAGACCCAGTACTTC.